What follows is one T cell receptor (beta chain) and its context. This specimen belongs to a study of T-cell reconstitution after alpha-beta-depleted transplantation in children. Unique molecular identifiers were incorporated during preparation of the TCRbeta library. TCRdb fed the PCR reads into MiXCR, producing one record per CDR3 protein. The repertoire consists of about 540,000 distinct CDR3 sequences, with 15% to 20% occurring once and the leading ten covering more than 2.5%. The CDR3 runs to 16 residues. V was clipped by 2 bases and J by 7 bases; unmatched bases: 6. CDR1 is SGHRS and CDR2 is YFSETQ in the germline V gene.

The sequencing used PBMCs from the stem cell graft donor, collected from the stem cell graft. This receptor was taken from a human donor who donated a stem cell graft to a child with acute lymphoblastic leukemia. The chain has TRBV5-1 and TRBJ2-1; TRBD2 aligns across 13 bases. CDR3 loop: CASSFRTSGSRNEQFF. CDR3 DNA: TGCGCCAGCAGCTTCAGGACTAGCGGGAGTCGGAATGAGCAGTTCTTC. The full variable domain, completed using reference TRBV5-1 and TRBJ2-1, is KAGVTQTPRYLIKTRGQQVTLSCSPISGHRSVSWYQQTPGQGLQFLFEYFSETQRNKGNFPGRFSGRQFSNSRSEMNVSTLELGDSALYLCASSFRTSGSRNEQFFGPGTRLTVL.